This T cell receptor beta chain was sequenced in a study of T-cell memory formation after mild COVID-19. Background on the study: Most TCR clusters belonged to a single donor.

This clonotype was counted only a few times. The target antigen is unknown. This CDR3 region has 14 residues. V was trimmed by 1 base and J by 0 bases, leaving 5 bases between them. Germline V gives CDR1 SGHRS, CDR2 YFSETQ. TCRdb reanalysed the 5' RACE reads using MiXCR and keeps one entry per CDR3 protein. Of hundreds of thousands of distinct CDR3 sequences detected, roughly 15% appear once; the ten largest clones hold 20% to 25%. Whole-study findings and limits: Shrinking CD4+ clones were chiefly CM and EM; CD8+ ones were chiefly EMRA. The appearance of some responding clones in pre-infection memory suggested that cross-reactive memory joined.

This clonotype was sampled from a man between 18 and 35 years old who had mild COVID-19 (a few samples of this study predate the infection). Cell type and time point are not known. The V and J genes are TRBV5-1 and TRBJ1-3, with D unclear. Sequencing used PBMCs or a T cell subset sorted from them (not recorded which). The CDR3, as DNA: TGCGCCAGCAGCTTGCAGAGCTCTGGAAACACCATATATTTT. Translation gives CASSLQSSGNTIYF.